This T cell receptor (beta chain) was observed in a study of lung T cells in sarcoidosis with Löfgren's syndrome. The study, taken as a whole, reports: Multiple Löfgren's syndrome patients reportedly shared TRAV12-1 and TRBV2 CDR3 motifs, suggesting public CD4+ TCRs. The most expanded V genes in Löfgren's patients were reportedly TRAV12-1 and TRBV2. In alpha-beta pairs, TRAV12-1 favored TRBV2, and their CDR3s were homologous.

V was pared by 2 bases and J by 2 bases, with 12 bases between. CDR3 length: 14 residues. The germline V gene has CDR1 DFQATT and CDR2 SNEGSKA (reference sequence). TCRdb re-derived calls from the reads in MiXCR, one entry per CDR3 protein. The sample contains some 65,000 distinct CDR3 sequences, about 20% of which appear only once. This clonotype came up many times. Its specificity is unknown. Specimen: CD4+ T cells from PBMCs. The chain combines TRBV20-1 with TRBJ1-2; a possible D gene is TRBD1 (5 bases). The sequence derives from a human donor with sarcoidosis (Löfgren's syndrome or another form), or a control subject (not recorded which). CDR3 nucleotides: TGCAGTGCTAGAATTGGGCAGGGAAACTATGGCTACACCTTC. This codes for CSARIGQGNYGYTF.